This TCR beta chain comes out of a study of identical twins. Broader study findings: Within cord blood, abundant beta clonotypes carried fewer insertions, but memory repertoires showed no such trend.

The CDR3 consists of 15 residues. Trimming cost V 2 bases and J 4 bases; bases outside gene matches: 8. Per germline, CDR1 SQVTM and CDR2 ANQGSEA. TCRdb called the 5' RACE reads again in MiXCR, with one record for every CDR3 protein. The table includes fewer than 500,000 distinct CDR3 sequences, around an eighth detected once. This clonotype was seen ten or more times. Antigen unknown. The sample also formed part of further work on yellow fever vaccine responses in identical twins.

The clonotype comes from a young woman in good health. The V and J genes are TRBV29-1 and TRBJ2-1; 7 bases agree with TRBD1. The sequencing sample was made of CD4+ T cells sorted from blood. CDR3 sequence: CSVEYYRGKYNEQFF. In DNA, the CDR3 is TGCAGCGTTGAATATTACAGGGGCAAGTACAATGAGCAGTTCTTC.